This is a list of T cell receptor beta chains from one sample in a study of glioma-infiltrating T cells. TCRdb redid the calling of the multiplex PCR reads with MiXCR, one entry per CDR3 protein. The sample consists of approximately 400,000 distinct CDR3 sequences, 41% of them appearing once. Sequencing used glioma tissue, nonneoplastic brain tissue, or PBMCs (not recorded which). The source is a human donor with low-grade glioma or glioblastoma, undergoing nonglioma brain surgery, or in good health (not recorded which). Both conserved end residues are part of each CDR3. Each record gives: V gene, clone size, J gene, D gene, CDR3 DNA, CDR3 protein. D genes are given only for firm matches. Size values are once, few and many counts, or a class for expanded clones, and some rows have none.

v_call: TRBV2
clone_size: -
j_call: TRBJ2-3
d_call: TRBD2
cdr3_nt: TGTGCCAGCAGTGGAGCTAGCGGGTTCACAGATACGCAGTATTTT
cdr3_aa: CASSGASGFTDTQYF

v_call: TRBV28
clone_size: few
j_call: TRBJ2-3
d_call: -
cdr3_nt: TGTGCCAGCAGTTTATATAGGGGCCCAGGGACTGCGGATACGCAGTATTTT
cdr3_aa: CASSLYRGPGTADTQYF

v_call: TRBV29-1
clone_size: few
j_call: TRBJ1-3
d_call: -
cdr3_nt: TGCAGCGTTACCAGGGTGGCTGGAAACACCATATATTTT
cdr3_aa: CSVTRVAGNTIYF

v_call: TRBV2
clone_size: -
j_call: TRBJ2-7
d_call: TRBD2
cdr3_nt: TGTGCCAGCAGCTTGAGGGCGGGAGGGCCCTACGAGCAGTACTTC
cdr3_aa: CASSLRAGGPYEQYF

v_call: TRBV11-1
clone_size: few
j_call: TRBJ2-3
d_call: -
cdr3_nt: TGTGCCAGCAGCTTAGTGAGTCAGAGCACAGATACGCAGTATTTT
cdr3_aa: CASSLVSQSTDTQYF

v_call: TRBV20-1
clone_size: -
j_call: TRBJ1-2
d_call: TRBD1
cdr3_nt: TGCAGTGATAGAGGGACAGTTAACTATGGCTACACCTTC
cdr3_aa: CSDRGTVNYGYTF

v_call: TRBV7-2
clone_size: -
j_call: TRBJ2-1
d_call: TRBD2
cdr3_nt: TGTGCCAGCAGCCTAGCGGCGCCCTCCTACAATGAGCAGTTCTTC
cdr3_aa: CASSLAAPSYNEQFF

v_call: TRBV28
clone_size: -
j_call: TRBJ1-2
d_call: -
cdr3_nt: TGTGCCAGCATTTCAGGGGCAGATAACTATGGCTACACCTTC
cdr3_aa: CASISGADNYGYTF

v_call: TRBV6-1
clone_size: many
j_call: TRBJ2-7
d_call: TRBD2
cdr3_nt: TGTGCCGGCACCAATACCGGGACTAGCGACTACGAGCAGTACTTC
cdr3_aa: CAGTNTGTSDYEQYF

v_call: TRBV7-2
clone_size: many
j_call: TRBJ1-1
d_call: -
cdr3_nt: TGTGCCAGCAGTGCACAGGGGAACACTGAAGCTTTCTTT
cdr3_aa: CASSAQGNTEAFF